Below are 18 T cell receptor beta chains sequenced from a single sample in a study of monozygotic twins with inflammatory bowel disease. TCRdb re-called the 5' RACE reads; one entry per CDR3 protein, DNA not given. The table lists over 150,000 distinct CDR3 sequences, with around 2.4% in the top ten. Material: blood. These receptors were collected from a human donor with ulcerative colitis or Crohn's disease, or a healthy co-twin of an affected twin (not recorded which).

V usage is TRBV5-1 and J usage is TRBJ2-3; TCRdb's D call, TRBD2, is unchecked because there is no DNA. In germline, CDR1 is SGHRS, CDR2 YFSETQ. CDR3 length equals 18 residues. CDR3 in amino acids: CASSPGLAGPSATDTQYF.

The V and J genes are TRBV19 and TRBJ1-1. Germline CDR1 reads LNHDA; CDR2 reads SQIVND (reference sequence). CDR3 length: 14 residues. Here the CDR3 reads CASRWDSENTEAFF.

J is TRBJ1-1 and V is TRBV27; checking the TCRdb D call of TRBD1 is not possible without DNA. This CDR3 spans 16 amino acids. Germline V gives CDR1 MNHEY, CDR2 SMNVEV (reference sequence). This CDR3 is CPSSSPSQRPSGEAFF.

The chain carries TRBV7-6 and TRBJ2-7; TCRdb's D call, TRBD1, is unchecked because there is no DNA. The CDR3 length is 13 residues. The germline gives CDR1 SGHVS, CDR2 FNYEAQ. CDR3 amino acids: CASSAGPRYEQYF.

This chain uses TRBV2 with TRBJ2-7; TCRdb's D call of TRBD1 is untestable without DNA. CDR3 size: 14 residues. Per germline, CDR1 SNHLY and CDR2 FYNNEI. CDR3 residues: CASSVGSRPVEQYF.

V usage is TRBV13 and J usage is TRBJ2-1; the TCRdb call, TRBD2, lacks DNA for checking. The germline V gene has CDR1 PRHDT and CDR2 FYEKMQ (reference sequence). The CDR3 length is 17 residues. CDR3 residues: CASSSSTSGSAYNEQFF.

The chain uses TRBV28 and TRBJ1-4. The CDR3 is 14 amino acids. Germline CDR1 MDHEN, CDR2 SYDVKM. The CDR3 is CASSLGGRNEKLFF.

V and J are TRBV7-9 and TRBJ2-7; the TCRdb D gene call, TRBD1, has no DNA to confirm it. This CDR3 has 13 amino acids. Germline CDR1 and CDR2: SEHNR and FQNEAQ (reference sequence). CDR3 loop: CASNEGNRGEQYF.

The V and J genes are TRBV20-1 and TRBJ2-2; checking the TCRdb D call of TRBD2 is not possible without DNA. Germline-derived CDR1 and CDR2 are DFQATT and SNEGSKA (reference sequence). The CDR3 contains 14 residues. CDR3: CSARGGLNTGELFF.

V is TRBV20-1 and J is TRBJ2-2; the D gene TCRdb calls, TRBD2, cannot be checked with no DNA. The CDR3 has 12 residues. Germline V lookup: CDR1 DFQATT, CDR2 SNEGSKA (reference sequence). This chain's CDR3 is CSAGGVPGELFF.

The gene calls are TRBV5-1 and TRBJ2-7; as DNA is missing, the TRBD1 call by TCRdb cannot be tested. This CDR3 spans 14 amino acids. Looked up from germline, CDR1 is SGHRS and CDR2 is YFSETQ. The CDR3 sequence is CASSQTGVNYEQYF.

The chain carries TRBV6-2 or TRBV6-3 and TRBJ2-3; TCRdb calls TRBD2, which cannot be checked without DNA. CDR1 and CDR2 from the germline V gene are MNHEY and SVGEGT. The CDR3 extends over 16 amino acids. CDR3 residues: CASSYSGTSVRRTQYF.

The chain uses TRBV7-2 and TRBJ2-3. There are 12 residues in the CDR3. The germline CDR1 and CDR2 sequences are SGHTA and FQGNSA. CDR3 amino acids: CASGLAGDTQYF.

This rearrangement joins TRBV2 to TRBJ2-5; the TCRdb D gene call, TRBD1, has no DNA to confirm it. The germline V gene encodes CDR1 SNHLY and CDR2 FYNNEI. The CDR3 totals 14 residues. The CDR3 loop reads CASNWDRGAKTQYF.

The rearrangement joins TRBV7-2 to TRBJ2-3. The CDR3 consists of 16 residues. Germline loops: CDR1 SGHTA, CDR2 FQGNSA. The CDR3 protein is CASSREPRGGTDTQYF.

The chain recombines TRBV4-3 with TRBJ2-1; TCRdb lists TRBD2, though no DNA is available to test this call. The CDR3 is made up of 16 amino acids. The germline gives CDR1 LGHNA, CDR2 YSLEER. This CDR3 is CASSQGVGRDYNEQFF.

The rearrangement uses TRBV12-3 or TRBV12-4 and TRBJ2-5. The CDR3 totals 12 residues. CDR3 region: CASSFFGETQYF.

J is TRBJ2-3 and V is TRBV19; TCRdb's D gene call, TRBD2, goes unchecked for lack of DNA. Germline CDR1 and CDR2: LNHDA and SQIVND (reference sequence). The length of the CDR3 is 16 residues. The CDR3 loop reads CASSFLAGGPAEAQYF.